These T cell receptor beta chains were read from a single sample in a study of blood T cell repertoires in COVID-19. This table comes from immunoSEQ multiplex PCR, and its TCRdb copy is limited to in-frame clones, with some not included. The sample consists of about 190,000 clones, around 84% of them appearing once. Input material: peripheral blood. The receptors shown here come from a human donor in a cohort sampled during active COVID-19. The CDR3 runs from the conserved cysteine through the conserved F or W. The D gene is left open where the match is weak. Only part of the rows carry a size: once, few, many, or a class if the clone is expanded.

>TRBJ1-6|NA|TRBD1|TRBV18|14
CASSLRDRASPLHF
TGTGCCAGCTCACTAAGGGACAGGGCATCACCCCTCCACTTT
>TRBJ1-5|NA|NA|TRBV12-3/TRBV12-4|12
CASSPGLASQHF
TGTGCCAGCAGCCCAGGTCTGGCGTCCCAGCATTTT
>TRBJ1-2|NA|NA|TRBV21-1|12
CASIGRGDGYTF
TGTGCCAGCATAGGGCGCGGGGATGGCTACACCTTC
>TRBJ2-1|once|NA|TRBV7-3|13
CASSRDWNNEQFF
TGTGCCAGCAGCAGGGACTGGAACAATGAGCAGTTCTTC
>TRBJ2-7|NA|TRBD2|TRBV18|16
CASSPPSVAGRYEQYF
TGTGCCAGCTCACCACCCTCGGTAGCGGGACGCTACGAGCAGTACTTC
>TRBJ2-7|few|NA|TRBV2|13
CASRYKPNYEQYF
TGTGCCAGCAGATATAAGCCCAACTACGAGCAGTACTTC
>TRBJ1-4|NA|NA|TRBV13|14
CASSLGVTGEKLFF
TGTGCCAGCAGCTTAGGAGTGACCGGGGAAAAACTGTTTTTT
>TRBJ2-5|NA|NA|TRBV18|14
CASSPFLAWETQYF
TGTGCCAGCTCACCATTCCTAGCGTGGGAGACCCAGTACTTC
>TRBJ1-6|NA|TRBD1|TRBV3-1/TRBV3-2|17
CASSPYPPTGGNSPLHF
TGTGCCAGCAGCCCCTATCCGCCGACAGGGGGTAATTCACCCCTCCACTTT
>TRBJ2-3|NA|TRBD2|TRBV3-1/TRBV3-2|16
CASSQSGLATTDTQYF
TGTGCCAGCAGCCAGTCGGGACTAGCGACTACAGATACGCAGTATTTT
>TRBJ1-2|NA|TRBD1|TRBV24-1|15
CATSDDQGGIYGYTF
TGTGCCACCAGTGACGATCAGGGGGGAATCTATGGCTACACCTTC
>TRBJ1-3|many|NA|TRBV3-1/TRBV3-2|18
CASSQDPFTGFGGNTIYF
TGTGCCAGCAGCCAAGACCCTTTCACAGGGTTTGGTGGAAACACCATATATTTT
>TRBJ1-1|NA|NA|TRBV11-2|15
CASSPGGSRDTEAFF
TGTGCCAGCAGCCCTGGGGGGAGCCGGGACACTGAAGCTTTCTTT
>TRBJ1-1|NA|TRBD1|TRBV28|12
CAIVRGQGEAFF
TGTGCCATCGTAAGAGGACAGGGCGAAGCTTTCTTT
>TRBJ1-2|NA|NA|TRBV30|13
CAWSRDRPYGYTF
TGTGCCTGGAGCCGTGACAGGCCCTATGGCTACACCTTC
>TRBJ2-3|NA|TRBD2|TRBV4-2|15
CASSQAQRGLNTQYF
TGTGCCAGCAGCCAAGCCCAGCGGGGGTTAAATACGCAGTATTTT
>TRBJ1-5|NA|NA|TRBV23-1|14
CASSPDSYNQPQHF
TGCGCCAGCAGCCCTGACTCCTACAATCAGCCCCAGCATTTT
>TRBJ2-3|once|NA|TRBV5-6|12
CASSLVGQGEDF
TGTGCCAGCAGCTTGGTCGGTCAGGGGGAGGATTTT
>TRBJ2-5|NA|TRBD1|TRBV7-3|14
CASSTTGAEETQYF
TGTGCCAGCAGCACCACAGGGGCCGAAGAGACCCAGTACTTC
>TRBJ2-2|NA|TRBD2|TRBV11-2|17
CASSWPLAGGPTGELFF
TGTGCCAGCAGCTGGCCTTTAGCGGGGGGGCCCACCGGGGAGCTGTTTTTT
>TRBJ1-2|few|NA|TRBV18|15
CASSPPLIANYGYTF
TGTGCCAGCTCACCCCCCCTGATAGCTAACTATGGCTACACCTTC
>TRBJ2-4|NA|NA|TRBV3-1/TRBV3-2|16
CASSQGPTATGNIQYF
TGTGCCAGCAGCCAAGGGCCGACTGCAACTGGAAACATTCAGTACTTC
>TRBJ2-1|NA|TRBD2|TRBV7-8|12
CASSPGGRAPFF
TGTGCCAGCAGCCCAGGCGGGAGGGCCCCGTTCTTC
>TRBJ2-3|NA|NA|TRBV6-1|15
CASSDVGGGTDTQYF
TGTGCCAGCAGTGACGTGGGAGGAGGCACAGATACGCAGTATTTT
>TRBJ1-5|NA|NA|TRBV15|15
CATSRDLLSYQPQHF
TGTGCCACCAGCAGAGATCTTCTTTCGTATCAGCCCCAGCATTTT
>TRBJ2-1|NA|TRBD2|TRBV13|16
CASSLSAGGGGNEQFF
TGTGCCAGCAGCTTATCGGCTGGGGGGGGAGGCAATGAGCAGTTCTTC
>TRBJ1-2|NA|TRBD1|TRBV29-1|12
CSVGGQRYGYTF
TGCAGCGTTGGGGGACAGAGATATGGCTACACCTTC
>TRBJ1-2|NA|NA|TRBV7-9|15
CASSLSRGRSTGYTF
TGTGCCAGCAGCTTAAGCAGGGGACGGTCGACTGGCTACACCTTC
>TRBJ2-1|NA|NA|TRBV30|12
CAWRYADNEQFF
TGTGCCTGGAGGTACGCAGACAATGAGCAGTTCTTC
>TRBJ1-6|NA|NA|TRBV6-1|18
CASSEAPPLGTHRPPLHF
TGTGCCAGCAGTGAAGCGCCCCCCTTAGGGACACATCGGCCACCCCTCCACTTT
>TRBJ1-5|NA|NA|TRBV4-1|15
CASSRPGRGDQPQHF
TGCGCCAGCAGCCGACCGGGACGGGGGGATCAGCCCCAGCATTTT
>TRBJ1-1|NA|NA|TRBV5-5|14
CASSLVFEGTEAFF
TGTGCCAGCAGCTTGGTTTTTGAGGGCACTGAAGCTTTCTTT
>TRBJ1-1|once|NA|TRBV7-2|15
CASSYTGSLSTEAFF
TGTGCCAGCAGCTACACGGGGAGTTTAAGCACTGAAGCTTTCTTT
>TRBJ2-2|NA|NA|TRBV5-1|13
CASSLLEAGELFF
TGCGCCAGCAGCTTGTTGGAGGCCGGGGAGCTGTTTTTT
>TRBJ2-7|NA|NA|TRBV2|14
CASSSDFRTYEQYF
TGTGCCAGCAGTTCCGACTTTCGGACCTACGAGCAGTACTTC
>TRBJ2-1|NA|TRBD2|TRBV3-1/TRBV3-2|16
CASSQGTSGGRNEQFF
TGTGCCAGCAGCCAAGGGACTAGCGGGGGGAGAAATGAGCAGTTCTTC
>TRBJ1-6|NA|NA|TRBV15|16
CATSRDYEGSTSPLHF
TGTGCCACCAGCAGAGATTATGAGGGAAGTACTTCACCCCTCCACTTT
>TRBJ1-2|NA|NA|TRBV12-3/TRBV12-4|12
CASFGGSYGYTF
TGTGCCAGCTTTGGGGGGAGCTATGGCTACACCTTC
>TRBJ1-5|NA|NA|TRBV12-3/TRBV12-4|12
CAGGSGNQPQHF
TGTGCCGGAGGGAGTGGCAATCAGCCCCAGCATTTT
>TRBJ1-4|NA|NA|TRBV6-1|13
CASSDPWHEKLFF
TGTGCCAGCAGTGACCCATGGCATGAAAAACTGTTTTTT
>TRBJ2-1|NA|TRBD2|TRBV7-3|15
CASSSAGLSYNEQFF
TGTGCCAGCAGTTCAGCGGGGCTTTCCTACAATGAGCAGTTCTTC
>TRBJ1-6|NA|NA|TRBV5-1|14
CASSLVQNNSPLHF
TGCGCCAGCAGCTTGGTACAGAATAATTCACCCCTCCACTTT
>TRBJ1-2|NA|NA|TRBV12-3/TRBV12-4|11
CASSLLSGYTF
TGTGCCAGCAGTTTACTTTCCGGCTACACCTTC
>TRBJ1-1|NA|TRBD1|TRBV19|15
CASIDRGLRSTEAFF
TGTGCCAGTATTGACAGGGGGTTACGGAGCACTGAAGCTTTCTTT
>TRBJ2-5|NA|NA|TRBV5-1|15
CASSRSAGTEETQYF
TGCGCCAGCAGCCGTTCGGCCGGGACTGAAGAGACCCAGTACTTC
>TRBJ1-4|NA|NA|TRBV27|13
CASSRQGGEKLFF
TGTGCCAGCAGCCGCCAGGGAGGCGAAAAACTGTTTTTT
>TRBJ2-2|NA|NA|TRBV5-1|11
CASSLDWELFF
TGCGCCAGCAGCTTGGACTGGGAGCTGTTTTTT
>TRBJ2-1|NA|NA|TRBV18|12
CASSPPAGEQFF
TGTGCCAGCTCACCACCGGCGGGGGAGCAGTTCTTC
>TRBJ2-7|NA|TRBD2|TRBV7-9|14
CASKELAGEYEQYF
TGTGCCAGCAAGGAGCTAGCGGGAGAGTACGAGCAGTACTTC
>TRBJ2-2|NA|NA|TRBV19|13
CASSIGRVGELFF
TGTGCCAGTAGTATCGGCAGGGTCGGGGAGCTGTTTTTT
>TRBJ1-1|NA|NA|TRBV15|14
CATSRPYMEYKAFF
TGTGCCACCAGCAGACCATACATGGAGTACAAAGCTTTCTTT
>TRBJ2-2|few|NA|TRBV4-2|15
CASRTTLGVSGELFF
TGTGCCAGCAGAACAACTCTAGGGGTTTCCGGGGAGCTGTTTTTT
>TRBJ1-1|NA|TRBD1|TRBV5-1|16
CASRKDRGPTLDEAFF
TGCGCCAGCAGGAAGGACAGGGGGCCTACACTAGATGAAGCTTTCTTT
>TRBJ2-1|once|NA|TRBV5-4|12
CASSLDSSEQFF
TGTGCCAGCAGCTTGGATTCTAGTGAGCAGTTCTTC
>TRBJ1-1|NA|NA|TRBV5-1|14
CASSLERGGTEAFF
TGCGCCAGCAGCTTGGAACGGGGAGGCACTGAAGCTTTCTTT
>TRBJ2-1|NA|NA|TRBV2|13
CASGLALHNEQFF
TGTGCCAGCGGACTTGCTCTACACAATGAGCAGTTCTTC
>TRBJ1-2|NA|NA|TRBV2|12
CASSEGVSGYTF
TGTGCCAGCAGTGAAGGAGTTTCTGGCTACACCTTC
>TRBJ2-1|NA|NA|TRBV30|15
CAWKSGGAAYNEQFF
TGTGCCTGGAAATCAGGCGGGGCGGCCTACAATGAGCAGTTCTTC
>TRBJ1-6|NA|NA|TRBV10-3|19
CAIKAPPAGQEYVRPTLHF
TGTGCCATCAAGGCCCCGCCCGCGGGGCAGGAGTATGTCCGCCCGACCCTCCACTTT